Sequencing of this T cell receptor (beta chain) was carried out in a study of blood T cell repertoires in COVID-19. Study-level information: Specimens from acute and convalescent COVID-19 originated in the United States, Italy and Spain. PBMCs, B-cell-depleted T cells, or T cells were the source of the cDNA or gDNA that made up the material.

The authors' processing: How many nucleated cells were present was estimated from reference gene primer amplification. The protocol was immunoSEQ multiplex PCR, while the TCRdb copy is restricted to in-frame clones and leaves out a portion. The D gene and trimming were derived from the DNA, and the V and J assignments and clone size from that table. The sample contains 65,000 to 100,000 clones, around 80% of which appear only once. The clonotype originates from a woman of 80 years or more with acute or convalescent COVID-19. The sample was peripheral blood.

CDR3 sequence reads: CASSTGQGTYNEQFF. CDR3 DNA: TGTGCCAGCAGCACCGGACAGGGGACGTACAATGAGCAGTTCTTC. This rearrangement joins TRBV9 to TRBJ2-1; 9 positions match TRBD1. The germline V gene encodes CDR1 SGDLS and CDR2 YYNGEE. With 4 bases clipped from V and 4 bases from J, the junction kept 6 bases outside the gene matches. The CDR3 length is 15 residues.